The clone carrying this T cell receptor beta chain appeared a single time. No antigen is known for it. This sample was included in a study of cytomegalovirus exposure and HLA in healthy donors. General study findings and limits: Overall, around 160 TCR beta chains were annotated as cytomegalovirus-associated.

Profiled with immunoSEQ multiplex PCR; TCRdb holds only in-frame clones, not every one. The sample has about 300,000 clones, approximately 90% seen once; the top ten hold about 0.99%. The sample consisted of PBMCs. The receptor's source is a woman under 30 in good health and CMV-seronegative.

CDR3 sequence (DNA): TGTGCCAGCAAGGGGATCGACACCGGGGAGCTGTTTTTT. This sequence encodes CASKGIDTGELFF. The J gene is TRBJ2-2, the V gene TRBV5-4, with D tentatively TRBD1 (5 bases). Trimming shortened V by 6 bases and J by 3 bases, and 9 bases separated the two germline ends. CDR1 is SGHNT, CDR2 YYREEE, per germline (reference sequence). There are 13 residues in the CDR3.